This T cell receptor beta chain was identified during a study of T cells expressing NK-cell markers. Study context: Obtained from sorted CD3+CD56+NKG2C+, CD3+CD56+NKG2C- and CD3+CD56-NKG2C+ T cells were the TCR beta repertoires. Sequencing covered eight donors, seven HCMV-seropositive and one seronegative. Study conclusions and caveats: Also leading the CD3+CD56-NKG2C+ fraction in a handful of donors were these clonotypes.

cDNA encoding TCR beta was synthesized via 5'RACE template switching incorporating UMIs. TCRdb re-called the 5' RACE reads; one entry per CDR3 protein, DNA not given. The specimen's table records about 140,000 distinct CDR3 sequences. A word on this clonotype: Antigen unknown.

The germline V gene encodes CDR1 SEHNR and CDR2 FQNEAQ (reference sequence). The CDR3 runs 13 residues. The clonotype originates from a man younger than 30 in good health. Sequenced: blood T cells: a sorted CD56 or NKG2C T cell subset, CD4+ or CD8+ T cells, or bulk PBMC T cells (not recorded which). This chain uses TRBV7-9 with TRBJ2-3; the D call of TRBD2 rests on TCRdb alone, since no DNA is present to check it. The CDR3 reads CASTGRSTDTQYF.